The 6 T cell receptor beta chains reported below all come from one sample, sequenced in a study of blood T cell repertoires in COVID-19. Using immunoSEQ multiplex PCR, the repertoire was profiled, and TCRdb retains in-frame clones only, with some absent. Among around 150,000 clones, 65% to 90% were seen once, and the ten largest hold around 3.3%. Sequencing was carried out using peripheral blood. These receptors all come from a man in his sixties or seventies with acute or convalescent COVID-19.

The rearrangement links TRBV18 to TRBJ2-5; 8 nucleotides align to TRBD2. V lost 2 bases and J lost 3; bases outside the gene matches: 8. The CDR3 is made up of 16 amino acids. Germline assignment: CDR1 KGHSH and CDR2 LQKENI. In nucleotides, the CDR3 is TGTGCCAGCTCACCATTTCCTAGCGGGTTTGAAGAGACCCAGTACTTC. Translating it yields CASSPFPSGFEETQYF.

This rearrangement joins TRBV5-1 to TRBJ1-4; TRBD1 matches at 9 bases. The J segment lost 8 bases and the V segment lost 4 bases, leaving 15 bases of the junction unmatched. This CDR3 spans 17 amino acids. Germline V lookup: CDR1 SGHRS, CDR2 YFSETQ. CDR3 nucleotide sequence: TGCGCCAGCAGCCGGGATTTGGGACAGGGCAGCGGGGAAAAACTGTTTTTT. This gives the protein CASSRDLGQGSGEKLFF.

V and J are TRBV6-2 or TRBV6-3 and TRBJ2-7, with 7 bases fitting TRBD2. The CDR3 loop spans 14 amino acids. V shed 7 bases and J 8 bases; nucleotides not matched to a gene: 14. Germline V CDR1 and CDR2: MNHEY, SVGEGT. The CDR3 DNA sequence: TGTGCCAGCATCCCAGGCGGGAGTACCTTCCAGCAGTACTTC. Its protein is CASIPGGSTFQQYF.

The V gene is TRBV7-3, the J gene TRBJ2-2, with D perhaps TRBD1 (5 bases). The V end lost 4 bases, the J end lost 1 base, and 7 bases lay between the germline ends. The CDR3 is 14 residues long. Germline CDR1 and CDR2: SGHTA and FQGTGA. This chain's CDR3 is CASSSTGNTGELFF. The CDR3 DNA follows: TGTGCCAGCAGCTCCACAGGGAACACCGGGGAGCTGTTTTTT.

This clone was detected once. The chain links TRBV28 to TRBJ2-7, with TRBD1 matching 8 bases. Germline V gene data show CDR1 as MDHEN and CDR2 as SYDVKM. The CDR3 spans 16 residues. V shed 4 bases, J shed 2 bases, and the junction held 10 bases outside the gene matches. CDR3 DNA sequence: TGTGCCAGCAGTTGGACAGGGAATGTGATAGCCTACGAGCAGTACTTC. It codes for CASSWTGNVIAYEQYF. The full variable domain, completed using reference TRBV28 and TRBJ2-7, is DVKVTQSSRYLVKRTGEKVFLECVQDMDHENMFWYRQDPGLGLRLIYFSYDVKMKEKGDIPEGYSVSREKKERFSLILESASTNQTSMYLCASSWTGNVIAYEQYFGPGTRLTVT.

V and J are TRBV5-1 and TRBJ2-1; unclear D gene. CDR3 length: 12 amino acids. Germline CDR1 reads SGHRS; CDR2 reads YFSETQ. The V end lost 1 base, the J end lost 7 bases, and 6 bases lay between the germline ends. The CDR3 is CASSLQMNEQFF. The CDR3 DNA sequence: TGCGCCAGCAGCTTGCAAATGAATGAGCAGTTCTTC.